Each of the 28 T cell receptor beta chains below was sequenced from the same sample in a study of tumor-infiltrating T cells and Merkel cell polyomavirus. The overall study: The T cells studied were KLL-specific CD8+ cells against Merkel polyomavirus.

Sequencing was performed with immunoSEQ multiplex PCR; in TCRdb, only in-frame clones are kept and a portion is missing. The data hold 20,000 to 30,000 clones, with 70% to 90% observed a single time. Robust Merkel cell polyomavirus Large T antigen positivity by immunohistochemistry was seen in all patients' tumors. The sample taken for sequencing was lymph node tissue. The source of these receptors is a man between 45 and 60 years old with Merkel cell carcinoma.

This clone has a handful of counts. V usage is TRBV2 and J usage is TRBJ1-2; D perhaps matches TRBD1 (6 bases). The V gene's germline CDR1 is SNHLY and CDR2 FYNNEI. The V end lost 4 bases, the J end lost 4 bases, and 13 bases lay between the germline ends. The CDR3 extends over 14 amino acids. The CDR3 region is CASSVKQGPYGYTF. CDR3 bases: TGTGCCAGCAGTGTTAAACAGGGACCCTATGGCTACACCTTC.

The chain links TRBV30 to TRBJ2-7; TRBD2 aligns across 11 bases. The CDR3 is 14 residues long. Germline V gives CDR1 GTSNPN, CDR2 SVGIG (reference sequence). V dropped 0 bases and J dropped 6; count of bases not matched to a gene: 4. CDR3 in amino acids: CAWSVSSGGIEQYF. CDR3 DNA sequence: TGTGCCTGGAGTGTTTCTAGCGGGGGGATCGAGCAGTACTTC.

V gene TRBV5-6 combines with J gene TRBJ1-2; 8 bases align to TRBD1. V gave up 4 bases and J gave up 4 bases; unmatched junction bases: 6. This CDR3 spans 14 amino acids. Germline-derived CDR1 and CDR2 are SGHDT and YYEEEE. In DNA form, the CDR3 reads TGTGCCAGCAGCCCCGGACAGGGTGCCTATGGCTACACCTTC. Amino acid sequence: CASSPGQGAYGYTF.

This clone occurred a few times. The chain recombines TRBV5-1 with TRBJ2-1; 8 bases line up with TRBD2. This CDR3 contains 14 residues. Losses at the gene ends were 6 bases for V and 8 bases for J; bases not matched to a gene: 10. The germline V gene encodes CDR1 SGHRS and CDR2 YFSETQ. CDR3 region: CASNPGSGSHEQFF. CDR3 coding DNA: TGCGCCAGCAACCCGGGGAGCGGGAGTCATGAGCAGTTCTTC.

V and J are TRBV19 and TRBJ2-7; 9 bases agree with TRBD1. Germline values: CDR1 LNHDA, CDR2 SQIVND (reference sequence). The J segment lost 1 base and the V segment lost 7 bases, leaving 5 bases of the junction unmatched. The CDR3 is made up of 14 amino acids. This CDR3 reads CASTPGQGSYEQYF. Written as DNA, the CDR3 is TGTGCCAGTACCCCGGGACAGGGTTCCTACGAGCAGTACTTC.

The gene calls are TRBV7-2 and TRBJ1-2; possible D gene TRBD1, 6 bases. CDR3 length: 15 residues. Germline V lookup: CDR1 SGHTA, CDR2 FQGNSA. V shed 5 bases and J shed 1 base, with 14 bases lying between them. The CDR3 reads CASSPLDRLNYGYTF. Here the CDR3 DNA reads TGTGCCAGCAGCCCTTTGGACAGACTTAACTATGGCTACACCTTC.

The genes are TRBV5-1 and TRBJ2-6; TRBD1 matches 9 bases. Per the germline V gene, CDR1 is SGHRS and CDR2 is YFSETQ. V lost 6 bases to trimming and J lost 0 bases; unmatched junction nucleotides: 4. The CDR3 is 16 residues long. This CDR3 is CASNPDRGSGANVLTF. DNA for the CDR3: TGCGCCAGCAACCCGGACAGGGGCTCTGGGGCCAACGTCCTGACTTTC.

In DNA, the CDR3 is TGCGCCAGCAGCCAAGAAGGACAGGGGGTCGTGTTCTTC. This gives the protein CASSQEGQGVVFF. V usage is TRBV4-1 and J usage is TRBJ2-1, with 10 bases lining up with TRBD1. The germline V gene encodes CDR1 MGHRA and CDR2 YSYEKL. V lost 0 bases and J lost 15; bases outside the gene matches: 5. CDR3 length equals 13 residues.

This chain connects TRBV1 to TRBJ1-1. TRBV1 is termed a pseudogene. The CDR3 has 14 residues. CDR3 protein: CTSSLPGGSGEAFF. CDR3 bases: TGCACCAGCAGCCTACCCGGGGGGTCCGGTGAAGCTTTCTTT.

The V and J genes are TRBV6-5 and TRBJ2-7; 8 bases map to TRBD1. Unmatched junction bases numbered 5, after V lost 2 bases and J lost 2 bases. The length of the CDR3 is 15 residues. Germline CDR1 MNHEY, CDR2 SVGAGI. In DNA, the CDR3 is TGTGCCAGCAGTTACCCCGGGACAGGCCCCTACGAGCAGTACTTC. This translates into CASSYPGTGPYEQYF.

The CDR3 region is CASSPSGMSTDTQYF. For the CDR3, the DNA is TGTGCCAGCTCCCCGAGCGGTATGAGCACAGATACGCAGTATTTT. The genes are TRBV9 and TRBJ2-3; possibly TRBD2 for D (5 bases). Trimming removed 7 bases from V and 0 bases from J, with 15 bases in between. The germline CDR1 and CDR2 sequences are SGDLS and YYNGEE. CDR3 length: 15 residues.

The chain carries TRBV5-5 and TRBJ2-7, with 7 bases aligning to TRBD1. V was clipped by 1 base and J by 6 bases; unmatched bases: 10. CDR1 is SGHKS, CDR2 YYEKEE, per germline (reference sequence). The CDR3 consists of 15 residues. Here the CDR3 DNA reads TGTGCCAGCAGCTTGCCGGGACAGTTACACGGCGAGCAGTACTTC. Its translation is CASSLPGQLHGEQYF.

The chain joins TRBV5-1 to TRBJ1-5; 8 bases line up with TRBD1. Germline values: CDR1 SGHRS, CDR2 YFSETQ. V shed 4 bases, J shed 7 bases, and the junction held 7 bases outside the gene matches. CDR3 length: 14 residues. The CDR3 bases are TGCGCCAGCAGCGCCGGGACAGGAGGACAGCCCCAGCATTTT. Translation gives CASSAGTGGQPQHF.

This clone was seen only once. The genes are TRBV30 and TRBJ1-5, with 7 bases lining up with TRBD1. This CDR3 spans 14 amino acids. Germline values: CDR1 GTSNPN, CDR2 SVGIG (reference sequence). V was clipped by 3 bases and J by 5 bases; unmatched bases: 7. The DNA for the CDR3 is TGTGCCTGGAGCGGGACAGATGAATATCAGCCCCAGCATTTT. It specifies CAWSGTDEYQPQHF.

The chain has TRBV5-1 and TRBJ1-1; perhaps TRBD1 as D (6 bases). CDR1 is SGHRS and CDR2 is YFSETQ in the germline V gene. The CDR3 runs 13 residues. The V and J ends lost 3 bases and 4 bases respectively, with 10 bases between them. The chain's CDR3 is CASSYQGSTEAFF. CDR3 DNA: TGCGCCAGCAGCTACCAGGGGAGCACTGAAGCTTTCTTT.

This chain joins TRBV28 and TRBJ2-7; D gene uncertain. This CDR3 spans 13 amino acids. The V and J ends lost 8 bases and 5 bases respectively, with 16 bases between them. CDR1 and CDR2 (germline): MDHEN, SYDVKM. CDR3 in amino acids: CASSRVRGDEQYF. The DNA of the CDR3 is TGTGCCAGCTCCCGGGTTCGAGGAGACGAGCAGTACTTC.

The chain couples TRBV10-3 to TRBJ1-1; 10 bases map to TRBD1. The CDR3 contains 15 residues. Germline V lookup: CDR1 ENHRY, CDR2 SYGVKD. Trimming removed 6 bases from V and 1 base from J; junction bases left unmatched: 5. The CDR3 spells CAIRGTGEGNTEAFF. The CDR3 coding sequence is TGTGCCATCAGGGGGACAGGGGAGGGGAACACTGAAGCTTTCTTT.

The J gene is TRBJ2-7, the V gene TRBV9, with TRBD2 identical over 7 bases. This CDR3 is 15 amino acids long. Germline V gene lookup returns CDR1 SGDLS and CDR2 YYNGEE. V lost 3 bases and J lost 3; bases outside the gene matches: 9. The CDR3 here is CASSAAFTSDYEQYF. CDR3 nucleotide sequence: TGTGCCAGCAGCGCAGCGTTTACTAGCGACTACGAGCAGTACTTC.

The CDR3 protein is CASSQQGNTEAFF. Here the CDR3 DNA reads TGTGCCAGCAGCCAACAGGGTAACACTGAAGCTTTCTTT. The chain combines TRBV7-3 with TRBJ1-1; maybe TRBD1 (6 bases). Germline V lookup: CDR1 SGHTA, CDR2 FQGTGA. There are 13 residues in the CDR3. V was trimmed by 5 bases and J by 2 bases, leaving 9 bases between them.

The CDR3 region is CASSGGGQGAPQETQYF. CDR3 bases: TGTGCCAGCAGCGGGGGGGGACAGGGGGCCCCCCAAGAGACCCAGTACTTC. The chain is built from TRBV9 and TRBJ2-5; 12 bases align to TRBD1. The CDR3 spans 17 residues. Trimming removed 3 bases from V and 1 base from J; junction bases left unmatched: 7. Looked up from germline, CDR1 is SGDLS and CDR2 is YYNGEE.

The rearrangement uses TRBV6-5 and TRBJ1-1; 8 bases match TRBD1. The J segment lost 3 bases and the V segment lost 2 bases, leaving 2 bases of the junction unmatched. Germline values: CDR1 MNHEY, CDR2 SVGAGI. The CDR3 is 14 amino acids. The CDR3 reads CASSYQGADTEAFF. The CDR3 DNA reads TGTGCCAGCAGTTACCAGGGGGCGGACACTGAAGCTTTCTTT.

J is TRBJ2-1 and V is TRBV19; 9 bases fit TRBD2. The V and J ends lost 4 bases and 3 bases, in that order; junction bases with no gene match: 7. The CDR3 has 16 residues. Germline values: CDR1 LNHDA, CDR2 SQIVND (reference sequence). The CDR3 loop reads CASSNGLALFYNEQFF. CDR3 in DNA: TGTGCCAGTAGTAACGGACTAGCGTTGTTCTACAATGAGCAGTTCTTC.

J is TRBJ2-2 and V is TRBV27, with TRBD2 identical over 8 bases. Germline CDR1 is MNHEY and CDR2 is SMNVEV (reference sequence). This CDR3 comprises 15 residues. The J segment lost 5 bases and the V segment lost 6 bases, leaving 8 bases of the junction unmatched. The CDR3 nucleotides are TGTGCCAGCAGACCGGGACTAGTTATAACCGGGGAGCTGTTTTTT. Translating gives CASRPGLVITGELFF.

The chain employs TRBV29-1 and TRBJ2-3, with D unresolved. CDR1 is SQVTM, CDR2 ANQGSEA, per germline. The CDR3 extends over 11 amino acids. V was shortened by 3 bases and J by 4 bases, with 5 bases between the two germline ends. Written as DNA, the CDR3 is TGCAGCGTTGATATTTCAGATACGCAGTATTTT. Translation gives CSVDISDTQYF.

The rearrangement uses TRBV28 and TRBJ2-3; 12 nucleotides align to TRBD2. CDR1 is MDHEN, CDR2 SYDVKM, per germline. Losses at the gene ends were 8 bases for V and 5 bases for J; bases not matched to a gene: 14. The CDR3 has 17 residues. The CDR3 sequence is CASPPGLAGGRGDTQYF. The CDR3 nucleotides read TGTGCCAGCCCCCCAGGGCTAGCGGGGGGGCGAGGAGATACGCAGTATTTT.

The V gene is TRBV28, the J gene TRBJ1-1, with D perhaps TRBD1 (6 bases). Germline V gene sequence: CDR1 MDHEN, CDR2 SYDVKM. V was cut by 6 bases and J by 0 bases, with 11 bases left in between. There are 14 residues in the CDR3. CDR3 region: CASSPTGLNTEAFF. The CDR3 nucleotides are TGTGCCAGCAGCCCGACAGGCTTGAACACTGAAGCTTTCTTT.

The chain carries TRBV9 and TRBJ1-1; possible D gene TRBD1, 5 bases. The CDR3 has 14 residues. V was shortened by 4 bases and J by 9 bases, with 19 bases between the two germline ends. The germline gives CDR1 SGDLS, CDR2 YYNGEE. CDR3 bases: TGTGCCAGCAGCCTAGCCGGGACTCCCCAGCAAGCTTTCTTT. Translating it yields CASSLAGTPQQAFF.

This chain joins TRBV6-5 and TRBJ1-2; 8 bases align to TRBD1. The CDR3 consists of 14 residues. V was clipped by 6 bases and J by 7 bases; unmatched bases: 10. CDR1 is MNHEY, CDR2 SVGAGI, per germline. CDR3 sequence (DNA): TGTGCCAGCAGACCGGACAGGGCTGGACGTGGCTACACCTTC. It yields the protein CASRPDRAGRGYTF.